This T cell receptor beta chain was sequenced for a study of breast tumors, draining lymph nodes, adjacent tissues. By sample fraction, this clonotype is medium-sized. The antigen remains undetermined. Study outcomes and limitations: Tumors had less TCR diversity than lymph nodes, more than nontumor tissue. Tumor T cell lymph node origin was a supported hypothesis, not proven.

Using its own MiXCR run on the multiplex PCR reads, TCRdb lists one record per CDR3 protein. The repertoire consists of around 25,000 distinct CDR3 sequences, with 23% occurring once and the leading ten covering less than 15%. The material sequenced was breast tumor tissue. This TCR came from a female donor with breast cancer. Some clones in this sample may be carry-over from other donors' samples.

The chain's CDR3 is CASSPQANSYNEQFF. The DNA of the CDR3 is TGTGCCAGCAGCCCTCAGGCGAACTCCTACAATGAGCAGTTCTTC. This chain links TRBV5-8 with TRBJ2-1; D gene unclear. Trimming removed 4 bases from V and 0 bases from J, with 11 bases in between. Germline V lookup: CDR1 SGHTS, CDR2 YDEGEE. The CDR3 spans 15 residues.